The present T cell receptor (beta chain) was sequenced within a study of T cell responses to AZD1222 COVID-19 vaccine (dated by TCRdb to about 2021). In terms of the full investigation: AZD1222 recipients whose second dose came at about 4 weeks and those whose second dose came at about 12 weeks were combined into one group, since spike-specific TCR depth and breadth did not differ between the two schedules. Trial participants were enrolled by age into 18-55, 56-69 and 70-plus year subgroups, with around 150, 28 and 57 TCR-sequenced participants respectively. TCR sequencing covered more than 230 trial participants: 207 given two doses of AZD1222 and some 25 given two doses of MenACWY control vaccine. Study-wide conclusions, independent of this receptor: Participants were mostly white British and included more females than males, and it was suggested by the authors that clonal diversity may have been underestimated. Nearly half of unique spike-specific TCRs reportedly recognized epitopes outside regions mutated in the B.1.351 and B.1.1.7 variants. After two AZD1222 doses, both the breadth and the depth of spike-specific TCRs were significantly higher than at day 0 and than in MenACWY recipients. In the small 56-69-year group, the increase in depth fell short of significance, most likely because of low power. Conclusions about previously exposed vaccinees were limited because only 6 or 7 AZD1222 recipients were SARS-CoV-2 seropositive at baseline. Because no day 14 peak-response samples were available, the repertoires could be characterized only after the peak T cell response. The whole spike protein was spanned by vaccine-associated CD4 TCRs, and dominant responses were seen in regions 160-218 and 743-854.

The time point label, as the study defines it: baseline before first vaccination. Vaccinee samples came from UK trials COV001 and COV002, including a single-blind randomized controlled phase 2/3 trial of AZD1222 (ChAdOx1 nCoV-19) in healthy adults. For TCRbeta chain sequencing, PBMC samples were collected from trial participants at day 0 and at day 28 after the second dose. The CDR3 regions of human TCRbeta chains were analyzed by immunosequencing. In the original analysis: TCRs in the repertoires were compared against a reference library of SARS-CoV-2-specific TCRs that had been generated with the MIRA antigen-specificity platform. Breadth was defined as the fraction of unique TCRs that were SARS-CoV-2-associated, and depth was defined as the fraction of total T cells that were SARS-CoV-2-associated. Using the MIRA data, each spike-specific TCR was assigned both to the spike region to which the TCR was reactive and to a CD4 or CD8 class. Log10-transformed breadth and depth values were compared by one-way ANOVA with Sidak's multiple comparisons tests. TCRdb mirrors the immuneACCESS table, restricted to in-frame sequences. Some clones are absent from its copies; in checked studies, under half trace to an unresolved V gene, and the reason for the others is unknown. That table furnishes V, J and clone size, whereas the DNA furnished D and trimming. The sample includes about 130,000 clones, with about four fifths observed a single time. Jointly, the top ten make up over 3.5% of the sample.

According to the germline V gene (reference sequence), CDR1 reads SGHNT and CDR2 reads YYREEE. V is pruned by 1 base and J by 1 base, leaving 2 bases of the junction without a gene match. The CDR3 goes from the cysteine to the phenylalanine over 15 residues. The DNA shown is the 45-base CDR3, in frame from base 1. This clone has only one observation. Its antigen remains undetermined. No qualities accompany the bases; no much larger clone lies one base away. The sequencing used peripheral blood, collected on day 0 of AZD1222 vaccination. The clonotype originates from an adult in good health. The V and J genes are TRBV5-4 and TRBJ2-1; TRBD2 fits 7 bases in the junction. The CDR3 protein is CASSLLSGSYNEQFF. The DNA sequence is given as TGTGCCAGCAGCTTGCTTAGCGGGTCCTACAATGAGCAGTTCTTC.